The 27 T cell receptor beta chains given below trace back to one sample, sequenced in a study of T-cell reconstitution after alpha-beta-depleted transplantation in children. Preparation of the TCRbeta library was carried out with unique molecular identifiers. TCRdb recomputed calls from the PCR reads with MiXCR, one row per CDR3 protein. The data hold 75,000 to 100,000 distinct CDR3 sequences, with 7% to 9% observed a single time. Sequencing was performed on PBMCs from the stem cell graft donor, taken from the stem cell graft. The source of these receptors is a human donor who donated a stem cell graft to a child with congenital amegakaryocytic thrombocytopenia.

This clonotype has ten or more counts. The DNA of the CDR3 is TGCGCCAGCAGCTTCATGTCGGGGACGGCCAAAAACATTCAGTACTTC. It is translated as CASSFMSGTAKNIQYF. The V gene is TRBV5-1, the J gene TRBJ2-4, with D perhaps assigned TRBD1 or TRBD2 (5 bases each). This CDR3 is built from 16 residues. Looked up from germline, CDR1 is SGHRS and CDR2 is YFSETQ. With 2 bases removed from V and 1 base from J, the gap between germline ends came to 13 bases.

This clonotype has a count of ten or more. The rearrangement links TRBV12-3 or TRBV12-4 to TRBJ2-3; D is ambiguous. Deletions cut 6 bases from V and 1 base from J, with 17 bases between. This CDR3 is 16 amino acids long. CDR3 region: CASSLGSHWGTDTQYF. CDR3 bases: TGTGCCAGCAGCCTGGGCTCCCACTGGGGCACAGATACGCAGTATTTT.

This clonotype was recorded at least ten times. The chain carries TRBV20-1 and TRBJ2-1; 7 bases align to TRBD1. CDR3 length: 15 amino acids. The germline gives CDR1 DFQATT, CDR2 SNEGSKA (reference sequence). Germline trimming cut 0 bases from V and 6 bases from J; bases unmatched to any gene: 8. CDR3 sequence reads: CSARDPLSGGNEQFF. CDR3 sequence (DNA): TGCAGTGCTAGAGATCCCCTATCAGGGGGCAATGAGCAGTTCTTC.

The V gene is TRBV5-1, the J gene TRBJ1-1; possible D gene TRBD1, 6 bases. Germline lookup yields CDR1 SGHRS and CDR2 YFSETQ. The CDR3 length is 15 residues. The germline V and J ends were trimmed by 0 bases and 1 base, with 10 bases remaining between them. The CDR3 spells CASSLGPGQNTEAFF. CDR3 sequence (DNA): TGCGCCAGCAGCTTGGGTCCGGGACAGAACACTGAAGCTTTCTTT.

This clonotype was detected ten times or more. The CDR3 loop reads CASSQPPRTGTSPLHF. The CDR3 DNA is TGTGCCAGCAGTCAACCCCCTCGGACCGGGACTTCACCCCTCCACTTT. The chain recombines TRBV12-3 or TRBV12-4 with TRBJ1-6, with D perhaps TRBD1 (5 bases). The germline V and J ends were trimmed by 5 bases and 9 bases, with 20 bases remaining between them. The CDR3 covers 16 residues.

This clonotype came up many times. The V gene is TRBV5-6, the J gene TRBJ2-7, with D unresolved. From germline, CDR1 is SGHDT and CDR2 YYEEEE. V was trimmed by 4 bases and J by 0 bases, leaving 20 bases between them. The CDR3 consists of 17 residues. For the CDR3, the DNA is TGTGCCAGCAGCCGATTAAGTCCGCGCCCGTCCTCCTACGAGCAGTACTTC. The encoded protein is CASSRLSPRPSSYEQYF.

There are many counts of this clonotype. The V call is TRBV20-1, the J call TRBJ1-5; D not certain. The CDR3 loop spans 15 amino acids. Per the germline V gene, CDR1 is DFQATT and CDR2 is SNEGSKA (reference sequence). V lost 2 bases and J 1 base, leaving 12 bases between the germline ends. CDR3 nucleotide sequence: TGCAGTGCTAGATGGGGAGGGCAAAGCAATCAGCCCCAGCATTTT. Protein product: CSARWGGQSNQPQHF.

This clonotype was found many times. V is TRBV7-9 and J is TRBJ1-2, with 9 bases matching TRBD1. V lost 5 bases and J lost 3; bases outside the gene matches: 10. This CDR3 comprises 16 residues. Germline V lookup: CDR1 SEHNR, CDR2 FQNEAQ (reference sequence). The CDR3 sequence is CASSAARDRVDYGYTF. The CDR3 bases are TGTGCCAGCAGCGCCGCTCGGGACAGGGTGGACTATGGCTACACCTTC.

This clonotype was observed at least ten times. This rearrangement joins TRBV20-1 to TRBJ2-5, with D unresolved. Germline CDR1 DFQATT, CDR2 SNEGSKA (reference sequence). The CDR3 is made up of 13 amino acids. V lost 4 bases, J lost 4 bases, and 13 bases lay in between. CDR3 nucleotide sequence: TGCAGTGCTATCCTAGTGAGGCGAGAGACCCAGTACTTC. Translated, it gives CSAILVRRETQYF.

This clonotype was seen many times. The V and J genes are TRBV11-2 and TRBJ2-7; maybe TRBD1 (6 bases). CDR3 length: 14 residues. Germline lookup yields CDR1 SGHAT and CDR2 FQNNGV. Trimming pared 5 bases from V and 3 bases from J, leaving 14 bases between. CDR3 in amino acids: CASSQTLTGYEQYF. CDR3 bases: TGTGCCAGCAGCCAGACGCTGACAGGCTACGAGCAGTACTTC.

This clonotype came up many times. The chain couples TRBV5-1 to TRBJ1-5, with TRBD1 matching over 7 bases. Germline CDR1 reads SGHRS; CDR2 reads YFSETQ. This CDR3 region has 14 residues. V was clipped by 1 base and J by 5 bases; unmatched bases: 3. The DNA of the CDR3 is TGCGCCAGCAGCTTGAACCAGGGGGATCAGCCCCAGCATTTT. This sequence encodes CASSLNQGDQPQHF.

At least ten counts were recorded for this clonotype. The rearrangement uses TRBV7-2 and TRBJ2-1, with 8 nucleotides matching TRBD2. V shed 3 bases, J shed 1 base, and the junction held 5 bases outside the gene matches. Per germline, CDR1 SGHTA and CDR2 FQGNSA. The CDR3 extends over 16 amino acids. The CDR3 protein is CASSFDAGGSYNEQFF. In DNA form, the CDR3 reads TGTGCCAGCAGCTTCGATGCGGGAGGATCCTACAATGAGCAGTTCTTC.

This clonotype was picked up many times. V usage is TRBV7-2 and J usage is TRBJ2-1; 8 bases line up with TRBD1. Per germline, CDR1 SGHTA and CDR2 FQGNSA. The CDR3 spans 15 residues. Losses at the gene ends were 1 base for V and 7 bases for J; bases not matched to a gene: 6. The CDR3 DNA is TGTGCCAGCAGCTTAGTTGGGACAGGAGTTAATGAGCAGTTCTTC. It specifies CASSLVGTGVNEQFF. Drawing the rest from reference TRBV7-2 and TRBJ2-1, the complete variable domain is GAGVSQSPSNKVTEKGKDVELRCDPISGHTALYWYRQSLGQGLEFLIYFQGNSAPDKSGLPSDRFSAERTGGSVSTLTIQRTQQEDSAVYLCASSLVGTGVNEQFFGPGTRLTVL.

This clonotype was seen many times. The chain is built from TRBV15 and TRBJ1-5; 8 nucleotides agree with TRBD1. The V segment lost 5 bases and the J segment 3 bases; nucleotides outside the gene matches: 12. Germline V gene data show CDR1 as LNHNV and CDR2 as YYDKDF (reference sequence). The CDR3 has 17 residues. CDR3 coding DNA: TGTGCCACCAGCGGAACAACAGGGGGGCGAGACAATCAGCCCCAGCATTTT. This translates into CATSGTTGGRDNQPQHF.

Ten or more counts support this clonotype. This chain links TRBV7-9 with TRBJ1-1; 9 bases are a match to TRBD1. The trim removed 5 bases at V and 3 bases at J, leaving 4 bases unmatched. The CDR3 has 14 amino acids. CDR1 and CDR2 (germline): SEHNR, FQNEAQ (reference sequence). The CDR3 nucleotides read TGTGCCAGCAGCCTCACAGGGGGCCACACTGAAGCTTTCTTT. Protein product: CASSLTGGHTEAFF.

This clonotype was seen many times. This chain joins TRBV14 and TRBJ2-7; perhaps TRBD1 as D (6 bases). The germline V gene has CDR1 SGHDN and CDR2 FVKESK. This CDR3 is 14 amino acids long. The germline V and J ends were trimmed by 2 bases and 3 bases, with 11 bases remaining between them. CDR3 amino acids: CASSQQGLGYEQYF. CDR3 in DNA: TGTGCCAGCAGCCAACAGGGGCTGGGCTACGAGCAGTACTTC.

This clonotype occurred many times. The chain links TRBV20-1 to TRBJ2-7, with D possibly matching TRBD2 (6 bases). V gave up 3 bases and J gave up 9 bases, with 9 bases separating them. This CDR3 comprises 10 residues. Germline CDR1 reads DFQATT; CDR2 reads SNEGSKA (reference sequence). The CDR3 DNA is TGCAGTGCTAGCGGGAGAGGGCAGTACTTC. Protein sequence: CSASGRGQYF.

This clonotype was observed at least ten times. This chain connects TRBV7-8 to TRBJ2-5, with a weak D call TRBD2 (6 bases). This CDR3 has 14 residues. Germline V gives CDR1 SGHVS, CDR2 FQNEAQ. V lost 0 bases to trimming and J lost 5 bases, with 10 bases between them. The CDR3 sequence: CASSLALGGETQYF. The CDR3 bases are TGTGCCAGCAGCTTAGCGCTTGGGGGGGAGACCCAGTACTTC.

This clonotype was counted at least ten times. The chain employs TRBV7-8 and TRBJ2-3; 7 nucleotides agree with TRBD2. Per germline, CDR1 SGHVS and CDR2 FQNEAQ. V shed 5 bases and J 3 bases; nucleotides not matched to a gene: 8. The CDR3 loop spans 15 amino acids. DNA of the CDR3: TGTGCCAGCAGCGCCGGACTAGAGGGGACAGATACGCAGTATTTT. This sequence encodes CASSAGLEGTDTQYF. The full variable domain, with the rest looked up from reference TRBV7-8 and TRBJ2-3, is GAGVSQSPRYKVAKRGQDVALRCDPISGHVSLFWYQQALGQGPEFLTYFQNEAQLDKSGLPSDRFFAERPEGSVSTLKIQRTQQEDSAVYLCASSAGLEGTDTQYFGPGTRLTVL.

This clonotype has a count of ten or more. The chain has TRBV15 and TRBJ1-4, with a possible D match to TRBD1 (5 bases). The CDR3 covers 15 residues. Germline V gene data show CDR1 as LNHNV and CDR2 as YYDKDF (reference sequence). Trimming pared 1 base from V and 2 bases from J, leaving 8 bases between. Here the CDR3 reads CATSRVRVTNEKLFF. In DNA form, the CDR3 reads TGTGCCACCAGCAGAGTCAGGGTTACTAATGAAAAACTGTTTTTT.

This clonotype was detected ten times or more. This chain connects TRBV28 to TRBJ1-2; TRBD1 aligns across 8 bases. The CDR3 consists of 16 residues. Germline V gene lookup returns CDR1 MDHEN and CDR2 SYDVKM. Trimming took 10 bases from V and 8 from J; bases not matched to a gene: 21. The CDR3 DNA reads TGTGCCACCACCATATCCCAGGGGGCGCAAAAAAGCGGCTACACCTTC. Residues: CATTISQGAQKSGYTF.

In this sample, this clonotype turned up many times. This chain links TRBV7-2 with TRBJ2-5; 10 nucleotides line up with TRBD1. V dropped 4 bases and J dropped 4; count of bases not matched to a gene: 9. Germline CDR1 is SGHTA and CDR2 is FQGNSA. This CDR3 contains 16 residues. The CDR3 DNA reads as TGTGCCAGCAGCTCACAGATTGGGACAGGGGCAGAGACCCAGTACTTC. This codes for CASSSQIGTGAETQYF.

The table lists this clonotype with many counts. CDR3 sequence: CASSFNQGPEAFF. In DNA, the CDR3 is TGTGCCAGCAGTTTTAATCAGGGCCCTGAAGCTTTCTTT. This chain links TRBV12-3 or TRBV12-4 with TRBJ1-1; possibly TRBD1 for D (5 bases). V was shortened by 3 bases and J by 6 bases, with 11 bases between the two germline ends. The CDR3 loop spans 13 amino acids.

The rearrangement links TRBV10-2 to TRBJ2-7; a possible D gene is TRBD2 (5 bases). Germline CDR1 WSHSY, CDR2 SAAADI. This CDR3 has 13 residues. The V and J ends lost 6 bases and 4 bases respectively, with 13 bases between them. DNA for the CDR3: TGCGCCAGCAGCGGACTCCCTCGATACGAGCAGTACTTC. Translated, it gives CASSGLPRYEQYF.

There are many counts of this clonotype. The rearrangement links TRBV13 to TRBJ1-6, with 7 positions matching TRBD1. Germline CDR1 is PRHDT and CDR2 is FYEKMQ (reference sequence). V lost 5 bases to trimming and J lost 4 bases; unmatched junction nucleotides: 8. There are 16 residues in the CDR3. CDR3 sequence (DNA): TGTGCCAGCAGCCATCAGTCCAGGGGGTATAATTCACCCCTCCACTTT. This translates into CASSHQSRGYNSPLHF.

This clonotype was counted a single time. This may be a read error, as it is one base from a much larger clone. The DNA for the CDR3 is TGCAGTGCACCACCTCTAGCGGGAGCAGAGACCCAGTTCTTC. Translation gives CSAPPLAGAETQFF. The chain has TRBV20-1 and TRBJ2-1; 10 nucleotides match TRBD2. The ends lost 6 bases at V and 13 bases at J; junction bases unmatched: 15. The CDR3 contains 14 residues. CDR1 and CDR2 (germline): DFQATT, SNEGSKA (reference sequence).

This clonotype was recorded a few times. The genes are TRBV3-1 and TRBJ2-4; D is possibly TRBD2 (5 bases). The V end was cut by 8 bases, the J end by 1 base, with 18 bases between. The length of the CDR3 is 16 residues. The germline CDR1 and CDR2 sequences are LGHDT and YNNKEL (reference sequence). In nucleotides, the CDR3 is TGTGCCAGCTCCCCGTTCCGGGATTTGGCCAAAAACATTCAGTACTTC. Translation gives CASSPFRDLAKNIQYF.